This TCR beta chain was recovered during a study of blood T cell repertoires in COVID-19 (dated by TCRdb to 2019 to 2021). In the study overall: Collaborator samples came from the United States, Italy and Spain and covered acute and convalescent phases of COVID-19. The material from the prospective study consisted of cDNA or gDNA derived from T cells, B-cell-depleted T cells, or PBMCs. Subjects who had been exposed to COVID-19, were actively infected with it, or had recovered from it provided the deeply sampled blood TCRbeta repertoires that made up the dataset. The repertoires were released in a freely available public database meant as a resource for research on the immune response to SARS-CoV-2. Samples came from the ongoing ImmuneRACE study (first 160 participants) plus 1,254 subjects from 6 global collaborators. A de-identified subject ID, COVID-19 status, age in years and sex were almost always included in the sample metadata. Where HLA class I and class II types were available, the types were taken from metadata supplied by the sample provider, not from assay-based typing. Overall study outcomes, separate from this receptor: The amount of clinical and demographic metadata varied by source and participant and was provided uncurated.

Worth noting for this clone: Its target antigen remains unknown. No much larger clone exists at a distance of one base, and base qualities are not known.

V is pruned by 0 bases and J by 8 bases, leaving 5 bases of the junction without a gene match. CDR1 and CDR2 (SGDLS, YYNGEE) derive from the germline V gene. The cysteine opens and the phenylalanine closes a CDR3 of 14 amino acids. This entry keeps only the CDR3 DNA: 42 bases, framed from base 1. TCRbeta CDR3 regions were amplified from genomic DNA using the immunoSEQ Assay, a bias-controlled multiplex PCR. As for the authors' bioinformatics: Nucleated cell counts per sample were estimated from amplification of reference gene primers within the assay. To quantify the absolute abundance of each unique TCRbeta CDR3 rearrangement, sequence reads were collapsed and filtered. For each sample, productive Simpson clonality was calculated as the square root of Simpson's diversity index over productive rearrangements. In its TCRdb copy, this immuneACCESS table keeps in-frame sequences only and misses some clones. Where compared with another copy, unresolved V genes explain less than half of these, and the others have no known cause. V and J calls and clone size come straight from that table; D and trimming were deduced from the DNA. The sample table shows around 230,000 clones, and roughly 90% are seen once. The ten largest make up under 3% of the sample.

Enrolling through a virtual design, the prospective study's participants ranged in age from roughly 18 to 100 years and lived across roughly 23 United States geographic areas. Cohort assignment in the prospective study relied on participant-reported clinical history from a screening survey and a study questionnaire. Recovered participants in ImmuneRACE Cohort 3 were defined as having two consecutive negative NP/OP PCR tests, clearance from a healthcare professional, or resolution of symptoms. In the prospective study, whole blood, serum and a nasopharyngeal or oropharyngeal swab were collected from each participant by mobile phlebotomists. Participants in the prospective study had the option to provide additional blood draws and questionnaires over a 2-month period. Before DNA extraction, prospective study blood samples were shipped either frozen or at room temperature.

The sequence derives from a woman aged 30 to 39 who had recovered from COVID-19. Rearrangement joined TRBV9 to TRBJ1-3, with 7 bases matching TRBD1. The specimen was PBMCs or T cells enriched from blood (not recorded which). The DNA sequence is given as TGTGCCAGCAGCGTAGGCGCAGGGGGAGACACCATATATTTT. Translated, it reads CASSVGAGGDTIYF.